This TCR beta chain was observed in a study of T cells after yellow fever vaccination. Whole-study results and caveats: A small proportion of clonotypes was detected in both the CD4 and CD8 compartments. Post-booster repertoires contained most primary-vaccination clones again (about 96% CD4, less than 90% CD8).

They built TCR cDNA with 5'RACE template switching, a step that put in a universal primer site and UMIs. From the 5' RACE reads, TCRdb called clonotypes with MiXCR, one entry per CDR3 protein. The sample lists around 500,000 distinct CDR3 sequences, around a fifth occurring once. Note on this clonotype: Its antigen is unknown.

Per germline, CDR1 SGHRS and CDR2 YFSETQ. Trimming removed 3 bases at V and 1 base at J, with 10 bases between. This CDR3 region has 14 residues. This TCR came from a man aged 18 to 30 who received the YFV17D yellow fever vaccine. The sequences come from PBMCs, collected roughly 23 days after the first yellow fever vaccination. The V and J genes are TRBV5-1 and TRBJ1-1, with D hard to call. The CDR3 DNA reads as TGCGCCAGCAGCTCACCGGAGGGGAACACTGAAGCTTTCTTT. Its translation is CASSSPEGNTEAFF.